This T cell receptor (beta chain) was identified in a study of identical twins. Study-level findings and limits: Out-of-frame alpha sequences common to twins exhibited an excess of low generation probability. Zero-insertion results could be subject to partial confounding by invariant MAIT and iNKT cells. Insertions ran lower in abundant cord blood beta clonotypes, though not in memory repertoires. Rather than following the same donors, the conclusions depended on cross-sectional statistical analysis.

TCRdb fed the 5' RACE reads into MiXCR, producing one record per CDR3 protein. The sample carries 690,000 or so distinct CDR3 sequences, around 6% recorded once. This CDR3 has 13 residues. Trimming stripped 6 bases from V and 2 bases from J, with 8 bases between. CDR1 MNHEY and CDR2 SVGEGT come from the germline V gene. This clonotype was found many times. What it binds is unknown. J is TRBJ2-1 and V is TRBV6-2 or TRBV6-3; D ambiguous. This sequence originates from a man aged 18 to 35 in good health. Specimen: naive T cells sorted from blood. The CDR3 here is CASSSLPYNEQFF. The DNA of the CDR3 is TGTGCCAGCAGCTCCCTGCCCTACAATGAGCAGTTCTTC.